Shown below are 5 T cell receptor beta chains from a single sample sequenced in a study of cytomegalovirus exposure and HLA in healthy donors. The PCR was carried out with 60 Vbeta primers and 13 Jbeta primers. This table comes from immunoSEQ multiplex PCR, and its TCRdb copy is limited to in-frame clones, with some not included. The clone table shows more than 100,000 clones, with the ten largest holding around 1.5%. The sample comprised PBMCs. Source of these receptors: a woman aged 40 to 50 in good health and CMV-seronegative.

CDR3 in amino acids: CASSQNLIGGGYEQYF. CDR3 in DNA: TGTGCCAGCAGCCAAAACCTTATCGGGGGTGGATACGAGCAGTACTTC. The genes are TRBV4-2 and TRBJ2-7, with D possibly matching TRBD2 (6 bases). The CDR3 consists of 16 residues. The V end was cut by 2 bases, the J end by 4 bases, with 18 bases between. CDR1 and CDR2 from the germline V gene are LGHNA and YNFKEQ.

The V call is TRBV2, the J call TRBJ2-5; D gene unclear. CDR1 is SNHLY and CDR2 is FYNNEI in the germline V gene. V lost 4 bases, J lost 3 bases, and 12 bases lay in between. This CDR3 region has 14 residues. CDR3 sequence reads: CASSAELGEETQYF. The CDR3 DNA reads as TGTGCCAGCAGTGCGGAGTTAGGAGAAGAGACCCAGTACTTC.

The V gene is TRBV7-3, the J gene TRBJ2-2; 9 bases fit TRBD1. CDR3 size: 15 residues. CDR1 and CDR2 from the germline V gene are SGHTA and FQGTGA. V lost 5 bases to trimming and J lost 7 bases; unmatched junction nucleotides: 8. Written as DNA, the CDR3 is TGTGCCAGCAGCGCAGGGACAGGGCTCGGCGGGGAGCTGTTTTTT. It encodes CASSAGTGLGGELFF.

This CDR3 reads CASSFDRDGANVLTF. CDR3 coding DNA: TGTGCCAGCAGCTTTGACAGGGATGGGGCCAACGTCCTGACTTTC. The chain couples TRBV5-4 to TRBJ2-6, with 7 bases identical to TRBD1. Losses at the gene ends were 2 bases for V and 3 bases for J; bases not matched to a gene: 2. CDR1 is SGHNT, CDR2 YYREEE, per germline (reference sequence). The CDR3 length is 15 residues.

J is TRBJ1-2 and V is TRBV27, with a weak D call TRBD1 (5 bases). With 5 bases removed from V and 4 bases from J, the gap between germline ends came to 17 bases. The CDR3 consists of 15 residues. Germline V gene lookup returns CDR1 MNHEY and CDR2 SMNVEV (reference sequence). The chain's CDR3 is CASSPYPGNRYGYTF. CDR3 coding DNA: TGTGCCAGCAGTCCTTACCCAGGGAATCGCTATGGCTACACCTTC.